The present T cell receptor (beta chain) was sequenced within a study of shared clonotypes between healthy human individuals. Across the study: Each donor's CD8 memory used one plate, CD8 naive two, each CD4 subset three.

In regard to this clone: Antigen unknown.

The protocol was immunoSEQ multiplex PCR, while the TCRdb copy is restricted to in-frame clones and leaves out a portion. The sample has roughly 1 million clones; under 80% are singletons. Overall study findings and caveats: Sorted-subset sequencing was shown by rarefaction to be incomplete despite large depth. Among donors, sharing of clonotypes was expected to be affected by sequencing depth. Naive subsets generally exceeded memory subsets in estimated richness.

Material: memory CD4+ T cells sorted from blood. Subset reported: CD45RA-negative fraction. This TCR was recovered from a man aged 18-30 years in good health.

This CDR3 reads CSVNAGPGQRNNEQFF. CDR3 nucleotides: TGCAGCGTGAACGCCGGTCCGGGACAGAGAAACAATGAGCAGTTCTTC. The V gene is TRBV29-1, the J gene TRBJ2-1; the match to TRBD1 covers 7 bases. CDR1 and CDR2 (germline): SQVTM, ANQGSEA. V lost 6 bases and J lost 5; bases outside the gene matches: 16. This CDR3 region has 16 residues.